Listed here is a single T cell receptor (beta chain). The data were taken from a study of shared clonotypes between healthy human individuals. The V gene lost 11 bases and the J gene lost 7 bases, with 14 bases spanning the gap. The length of the CDR3 is 11 residues. Germline values: CDR1 MNHEY, CDR2 SVGAGI. Repertoires were generated with immunoSEQ multiplex PCR, while TCRdb's copy carries only in-frame clones and drops some. The sample yields about 2,500,000 clones, around 90% seen once. This TCR was sampled from a man aged 18 to 30 in good health. V gene TRBV6-5 combines with J gene TRBJ1-1; D uncertain. Sequencing was performed on naive CD4+ T cells sorted from blood. Subset here: CD45RA+ positively selected. The CDR3 loop is CASVRNGEAFF. As DNA, the CDR3 is TGTGCCTCGGTGCGGAATGGTGAAGCTTTCTTT.